The text below deals with one TCR beta chain. This entry belongs to a study of Ad26.COV2.S vaccination and SARS-CoV-2 variants. Regarding treatment: around 19 received Ad26.COV2.S at low or high dose, single or two shots; about 5 received placebo; per-sample allocation not given. Sampling took place 63 days after the first vaccine or placebo injection. Clones were sequenced by immunoSEQ multiplex PCR, and TCRdb holds only the in-frame ones, with some missing. Of about 400,000 clones listed, 80% to 95% are singletons. The CDR3 runs to 15 residues. CDR1 is MNHEY, CDR2 SVGAGI, per germline. V gave up 4 bases and J gave up 4 bases; unmatched junction bases: 6.

The sample was peripheral blood, taken in a trial of Ad26.COV2.S vaccine versus placebo. This receptor was identified in a person between 18 and 59 years old who received the Ad26.COV2.S COVID-19 vaccine or a placebo. The V gene is TRBV6-5, the J gene TRBJ2-7, with 11 positions matching TRBD1. Here the CDR3 DNA reads TGTGCCAGCAGTTCCAACCGGGACAGGGGGTACGAGCAGTACTTC. Translating gives CASSSNRDRGYEQYF.